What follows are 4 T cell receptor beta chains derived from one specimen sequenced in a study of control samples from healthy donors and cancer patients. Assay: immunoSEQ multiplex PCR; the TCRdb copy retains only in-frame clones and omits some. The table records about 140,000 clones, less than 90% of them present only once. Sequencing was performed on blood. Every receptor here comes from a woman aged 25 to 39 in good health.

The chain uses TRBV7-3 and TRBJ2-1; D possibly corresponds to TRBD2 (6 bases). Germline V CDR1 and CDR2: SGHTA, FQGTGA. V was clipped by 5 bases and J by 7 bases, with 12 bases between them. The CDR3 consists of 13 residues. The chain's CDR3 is CASSRDFTNEQFF. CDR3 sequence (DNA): TGTGCCAGCAGCCGGGACTTCACGAATGAGCAGTTCTTC.

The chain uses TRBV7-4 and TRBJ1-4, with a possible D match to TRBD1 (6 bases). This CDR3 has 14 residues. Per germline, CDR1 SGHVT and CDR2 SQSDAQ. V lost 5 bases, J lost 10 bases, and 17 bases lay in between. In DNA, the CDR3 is TGTGCCAGCAGCCCCACCCAGGGGATCGGAAAACTGTTTTTT. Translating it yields CASSPTQGIGKLFF.

The CDR3 region is CAWSVRLEEKLFF. The CDR3 DNA is TGTGCCTGGAGTGTCCGATTAGAGGAAAAACTGTTTTTT. The chain recombines TRBV30 with TRBJ1-4; no reliable D call. CDR1 and CDR2 (germline): GTSNPN, SVGIG (reference sequence). This CDR3 contains 13 residues. Trimming pared 0 bases from V and 8 bases from J, leaving 10 bases between.

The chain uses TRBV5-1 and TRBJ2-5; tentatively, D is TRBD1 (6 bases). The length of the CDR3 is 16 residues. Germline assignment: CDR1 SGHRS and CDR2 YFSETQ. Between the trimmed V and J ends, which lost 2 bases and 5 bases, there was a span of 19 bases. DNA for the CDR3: TGCGCCAGCAGCTTAGTACCGGGACAATCTAGTGAGACCCAGTACTTC. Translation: CASSLVPGQSSETQYF.